These 28 T cell receptor beta chains came from one sample sequenced in a study of CD8 T cells in ankylosing spondylitis. TCRdb passed the 5' RACE reads through MiXCR, listing each CDR3 protein once. This sample has nearly 350,000 distinct CDR3 sequences; about 15% occur once, and the top ten carry roughly 1.1%. The sequenced material came from blood, either unsorted or a sorted T cell fraction (not recorded which). All receptors come from a male donor with ankylosing spondylitis or in good health (not recorded which).

CDR3 nucleotide sequence: TGTGCCAGCTCCCAAGATATGGATACGCAGTATTTT. Protein: CASSQDMDTQYF. V gene TRBV18 combines with J gene TRBJ2-3; D gene ambiguous. With 6 bases removed from V and 6 bases from J, the gap between germline ends came to 10 bases. Looked up from germline, CDR1 is KGHSH and CDR2 is LQKENI. The CDR3 is 12 amino acids. Complete variable domain (other parts from reference TRBV18 and TRBJ2-3): NAGVMQNPRHLVRRRGQEARLRCSPMKGHSHVYWYRQLPEEGLKFMVYLQKENIIDESGMPKERFSAEFPKEGPSILRIQQVVRGDSAAYFCASSQDMDTQYFGPGTRLTVL.

The chain links TRBV5-1 to TRBJ2-7; TRBD2 is a possible D gene (7 bases). The length of the CDR3 is 14 residues. The germline V gene encodes CDR1 SGHRS and CDR2 YFSETQ. Trimming shortened V by 3 bases and J by 2 bases, and 12 bases separated the two germline ends. In DNA form, the CDR3 reads TGCGCCAGCAGCTCAAGCGGGACAACCTACGAGCAGTACTTC. This codes for CASSSSGTTYEQYF.

Points on this clonotype: It may be a read error: a sequence one base away is much more abundant. The rearrangement links TRBV5-4 to TRBJ2-7; 7 bases line up with TRBD2. The ends lost 6 bases at V and 8 bases at J; junction bases unmatched: 20. CDR1 is SGHNT and CDR2 is YYREEE in the germline V gene (reference sequence). The CDR3 covers 16 residues. DNA of the CDR3: TGTGCCAGCACCCTTTGGGAGTCCAGCGGGGCTCGGAAGCAGTACTTC. It is translated as CASTLWESSGARKQYF.

The chain carries TRBV6-2 or TRBV6-3 and TRBJ2-3; 7 nucleotides align to TRBD2. Per the germline V gene, CDR1 is MNHEY and CDR2 is SVGEGT. CDR3 length: 16 amino acids. J was trimmed by 15 bases and V by 5 bases; bases with no gene match: 23. The CDR3 coding sequence is TGTGCCAGCAGTCTCCCGCCGTGGGTTCCTAGCGGTCGAAATTATTTT. Translated: CASSLPPWVPSGRNYF.

This clonotype has more than one count but fewer than ten. V usage is TRBV4-2 and J usage is TRBJ1-1; a weak D match, TRBD1 (6 bases). The V end lost 4 bases, the J end lost 4 bases, and 10 bases lay between the germline ends. The CDR3 length is 13 residues. CDR1 and CDR2 from the germline V gene are LGHNA and YNFKEQ. The CDR3 sequence is CASSRQETTEAFF. The CDR3 DNA sequence: TGTGCCAGCAGCCGACAGGAGACCACTGAAGCTTTCTTT.

The V gene is TRBV6-1, the J gene TRBJ1-1; D remains unclear. Germline V gene data show CDR1 as MNHNS and CDR2 as SASEGT. The CDR3 consists of 13 residues. V was shortened by 8 bases and J by 3 bases, with 13 bases between the two germline ends. This CDR3 is CASRNTKDTEAFF. The DNA of the CDR3 is TGTGCCAGCCGCAATACGAAGGACACTGAAGCTTTCTTT.

The sample holds one count of this clonotype. The V call is TRBV5-4, the J call TRBJ1-4; D may be TRBD1 (5 bases). Trimming took off 4 bases at V and 7 bases at J, with 14 bases between the two ends. The CDR3 is 14 residues long. Germline values: CDR1 SGHNT, CDR2 YYREEE (reference sequence). CDR3 residues: CASSREGLGEKLFF. The DNA of the CDR3 is TGTGCCAGCAGCCGCGAGGGGCTTGGTGAAAAACTGTTTTTT.

This clonotype was detected only a few times. The genes are TRBV7-2 and TRBJ2-5, with D unresolved. The CDR3 runs 14 residues. Looked up from germline, CDR1 is SGHTA and CDR2 is FQGNSA. The germline V and J ends were trimmed by 5 bases and 1 base, with 11 bases remaining between them. Here the CDR3 DNA reads TGTGCCAGCAGCACACGACAACTCCAAGAGACCCAGTACTTC. It yields the protein CASSTRQLQETQYF.

The chain uses TRBV7-9 and TRBJ1-4; no clear D gene. V lost 5 bases and J lost 7, with 11 bases in between. CDR3 length: 13 amino acids. CDR1 and CDR2 from the germline V gene are SEHNR and FQNEAQ (reference sequence). For the CDR3, the DNA is TGTGCCAGCAGCCCTACCGCGAGTGAAAAACTGTTTTTT. Protein product: CASSPTASEKLFF.

The chain employs TRBV6-1 and TRBJ2-3; D call uncertain. Trimming took 1 base from V and 0 from J, leaving 8 bases between them. The CDR3 is made up of 15 amino acids. In germline, CDR1 is MNHNS, CDR2 SASEGT. DNA for the CDR3: TGTGCCAGCAGTGAAGGGCCTACTAGCACAGATACGCAGTATTTT. It codes for CASSEGPTSTDTQYF.

This clonotype came up a few times. The rearrangement links TRBV5-1 to TRBJ2-7, with unresolved D. V was cut by 4 bases and J by 3 bases, with 11 bases left in between. This CDR3 is 13 amino acids long. CDR1 SGHRS and CDR2 YFSETQ come from the germline V gene. In DNA, the CDR3 is TGCGCCAGCAGCCCGCCTCCCGTCTACGAGCAGTACTTC. This codes for CASSPPPVYEQYF.

At least ten counts were recorded for this clonotype. This chain links TRBV5-1 with TRBJ2-2; no firm D call. The CDR3 is 15 residues long. V lost 5 bases to trimming and J lost 1 base, with 12 bases between them. The germline gives CDR1 SGHRS, CDR2 YFSETQ. CDR3: CASRGEGLNTGELFF. For the CDR3, the DNA is TGCGCCAGCAGAGGTGAAGGGTTGAACACCGGGGAGCTGTTTTTT.

The chain carries TRBV27 and TRBJ2-7, with TRBD2 as a possible D gene (5 bases). Germline CDR1 and CDR2: MNHEY and SMNVEV (reference sequence). The V end was cut by 6 bases, the J end by 2 bases, with 8 bases between. CDR3 size: 12 residues. The CDR3 nucleotides read TGTGCCAGCAGGCGCGGGCCCTACGAGCAGTACTTC. As protein: CASRRGPYEQYF.

This clonotype was counted a few times. The chain employs TRBV30 and TRBJ1-1; D remains ambiguous. V lost 5 bases and J 1 base, leaving 8 bases between the germline ends. The germline CDR1 and CDR2 sequences are GTSNPN and SVGIG (reference sequence). The CDR3 runs 12 residues. The DNA for the CDR3 is TGTGCCTGGCTTCGGGGGAACACTGAAGCTTTCTTT. Translation: CAWLRGNTEAFF.

The V gene is TRBV5-1, the J gene TRBJ1-1; TRBD1 matches 10 bases. The junction had 7 bases not matched to a gene; V was cut back by 4 bases and J by 10 bases. Germline V gives CDR1 SGHRS, CDR2 YFSETQ. This CDR3 contains 13 residues. This chain's CDR3 is CASSDGTGARAFF. DNA of the CDR3: TGCGCCAGCAGCGACGGGACAGGGGCTCGAGCTTTCTTT.

The chain couples TRBV12-3 or TRBV12-4 to TRBJ1-4; no clear D gene. The ends were cut back, 3 bases at V and 5 bases at J, with 16 bases in the middle. This CDR3 is built from 16 residues. CDR3 region: CASSLFPEALNEKLFF. In nucleotides, the CDR3 is TGTGCCAGCAGTTTGTTCCCAGAGGCCTTAAATGAAAAACTGTTTTTT.

The chain couples TRBV5-1 to TRBJ2-7; D could derive from TRBD1 or TRBD2 (5 bases each). Germline V CDR1 and CDR2: SGHRS, YFSETQ. The CDR3 is 13 amino acids. The V end lost 8 bases, the J end lost 4 bases, and 16 bases lay between the germline ends. In DNA, the CDR3 is TGCGCCAGTCTTCGCTCAGGGACGTACGAGCAGTACTTC. Protein: CASLRSGTYEQYF.

The rearrangement links TRBV5-1 to TRBJ1-2, with 8 bases identical to TRBD1. The CDR3 contains 16 residues. From germline, CDR1 is SGHRS and CDR2 YFSETQ. Trimming removed 4 bases from V and 1 base from J; junction bases left unmatched: 9. CDR3 amino acids: CASSLHGQGLNYGYTF. CDR3 DNA: TGCGCCAGCAGCCTGCATGGACAGGGCCTTAACTATGGCTACACCTTC. The variable domain in full, completed from reference TRBV5-1 and TRBJ1-2, reads KAGVTQTPRYLIKTRGQQVTLSCSPISGHRSVSWYQQTPGQGLQFLFEYFSETQRNKGNFPGRFSGRQFSNSRSEMNVSTLELGDSALYLCASSLHGQGLNYGYTFGSGTRLTVV.

This clonotype was picked up a small number of times. The CDR3 reads CASSLSGLAGGQNEQFF. CDR3 in DNA: TGTGCCAGCAGCTTGTCGGGACTAGCGGGGGGGCAGAATGAGCAGTTCTTC. The chain is built from TRBV11-1 and TRBJ2-1; 16 bases agree with TRBD2. CDR3 size: 17 residues. With V trimmed by 3 bases and J by 7 bases, 6 bases remained unmatched. Germline V gene lookup returns CDR1 SGHAT and CDR2 FQDESV (reference sequence).

This clonotype has more than one count but fewer than ten. The V gene is TRBV6-1, the J gene TRBJ2-3; TRBD1 or TRBD2 may be the D gene (6 bases each). The CDR3 length is 15 residues. Trimming removed 3 bases at V and 2 bases at J, with 12 bases between. CDR1 MNHNS and CDR2 SASEGT come from the germline V gene. The CDR3 loop reads CASSETGAVTDTQYF. As DNA, the CDR3 is TGTGCCAGCAGTGAGACGGGGGCCGTCACAGATACGCAGTATTTT.

This clonotype was detected a few times. This chain connects TRBV5-1 to TRBJ2-3, with D perhaps TRBD2 (5 bases). Trimming left V 4 bases short and J 0 bases short, with 12 bases between. CDR1 is SGHRS, CDR2 YFSETQ, per germline. The CDR3 sequence is 15 residues long. Written as DNA, the CDR3 is TGCGCCAGCAGCGCTCTAGCCGGGAGCACAGATACGCAGTATTTT. This encodes CASSALAGSTDTQYF.

V is TRBV29-1 and J is TRBJ2-7; maybe TRBD2 (6 bases). The CDR3 totals 12 residues. Germline V gene sequence: CDR1 SQVTM, CDR2 ANQGSEA. V lost 2 bases to trimming and J lost 5 bases, with 10 bases between them. The CDR3 coding sequence is TGCAGCGTTGAATCGGGGGAGCACGAGCAGTACTTC. This gives the protein CSVESGEHEQYF.

This clonotype was detected a few times. The genes are TRBV4-1 and TRBJ1-4, with D tentatively TRBD1 (5 bases). This CDR3 has 15 residues. V dropped 3 bases and J dropped 0 bases, with 8 bases sitting between them. Germline V lookup: CDR1 MGHRA, CDR2 YSYEKL. The CDR3 spells CASSQTAATNEKLFF. The CDR3, as DNA: TGCGCCAGCAGCCAGACAGCTGCAACTAATGAAAAACTGTTTTTT.

The sample holds many counts of this clonotype. This chain connects TRBV6-2 or TRBV6-3 to TRBJ1-1; D remains unclear. This CDR3 spans 14 amino acids. The germline gives CDR1 MNHEY, CDR2 SVGEGT. The ends were cut back, 2 bases at V and 1 base at J, with 8 bases in the middle. The CDR3 region is CASSYGGPNTEAFF. CDR3 DNA: TGTGCCAGCAGTTACGGAGGACCGAACACTGAAGCTTTCTTT.

The chain uses TRBV3-1 and TRBJ1-2; D remains unclear. Trimming pared 1 base from V and 6 bases from J, leaving 12 bases between. The CDR3 is 14 residues long. The germline gives CDR1 LGHDT, CDR2 YNNKEL (reference sequence). The CDR3 region is CASSQGSPSNGYTF. CDR3 sequence (DNA): TGTGCCAGCAGCCAAGGATCCCCGTCAAATGGCTACACCTTC.

In its sample, this clonotype was seen a few times. The chain joins TRBV6-4 to TRBJ2-1; 12 bases are shared with TRBD2. V lost 6 bases, J lost 10 bases, and 7 bases stayed unmatched. The germline V gene has CDR1 MRHNA and CDR2 SNTAGT. The CDR3 sequence is 14 residues long. The CDR3 protein is CASSPGLAGREQFF. In DNA form, the CDR3 reads TGTGCCAGCAGCCCGGGACTAGCGGGTAGAGAGCAGTTCTTC.

This chain connects TRBV12-3 or TRBV12-4 to TRBJ1-1; D perhaps matches TRBD1 (6 bases). V was pared by 5 bases and J by 8 bases, with 18 bases between. The CDR3 totals 14 residues. The CDR3: CASSRGQQKLEAFF. In DNA, the CDR3 is TGTGCCAGCAGTCGCGGACAGCAAAAATTGGAAGCTTTCTTT.

The chain joins TRBV7-9 to TRBJ1-4; D gene uncertain. CDR1 is SEHNR, CDR2 FQNEAQ, per germline (reference sequence). This CDR3 has 14 residues. V was trimmed by 3 bases and J by 4 bases, leaving 9 bases between them. CDR3 loop: CASSFASFNEKLFF. CDR3 nucleotides: TGTGCCAGCAGCTTTGCGTCCTTTAATGAAAAACTGTTTTTT. Complete variable domain (other parts from reference TRBV7-9 and TRBJ1-4): DTGVSQNPRHKITKRGQNVTFRCDPISEHNRLYWYRQTLGQGPEFLTYFQNEAQLEKSRLLSDRFSAERPKGSFSTLEIQRTEQGDSAMYLCASSFASFNEKLFFGSGTQLSVL.